The clone carrying this T cell receptor beta chain has a count of ten or more. Its specificity is not known. The data derive from a study of Graves' ophthalmopathy and Graves' hyperthyroidism. Study findings and constraints: Blood also harbored most expanded thyroid clonotypes above 0.001 frequency.

Transcripts of RNA were the source for amplifying TCR beta CDR3 regions. In the first round, RT-PCR was carried out with HTBI primers, and a multiplex PCR formed the second round. In TCRdb, the multiplex PCR reads were re-called with MiXCR into one record per CDR3 protein. The sample consists of a few hundred thousand distinct CDR3 sequences, 15% to 20% of them appearing once. The length of the CDR3 is 16 residues. V lost 1 base and J 7 bases, leaving 17 bases between the germline ends. The V gene's germline CDR1 is SGHVS and CDR2 FQNEAQ. Diagnosis relied on clinical symptoms, serum thyroxine, TRAb, thyroid ultrasound and orbital computed tomography.

V is TRBV7-8 and J is TRBJ1-5; no clear D. The sample was peripheral blood. The clonotype originates from an adult man with Graves' ophthalmopathy. The CDR3 DNA sequence: TGTGCCAGCAGCTTAGGCGTTTTGGTAGGAACCCAGCCCCAGCATTTT. Translation: CASSLGVLVGTQPQHF.